The 17 T cell receptor beta chains below all came from one sample that was sequenced in a study of PD-1 blockade in classical Hodgkin lymphoma. Time point given: newly diagnosed, previously untreated cHL patient sample. Thawed PBMCs supplied CD8+ T cells via magnetic negative selection. The repertoire was sequenced with immunoSEQ multiplex PCR; TCRdb's copy has only in-frame clones and lacks some. Of about 5,500 clones detected, roughly nine tenths appear once; the ten largest clones hold 20%. The sequencing input was CD8+ T cells from blood. These receptors came from a human donor with classical Hodgkin lymphoma.

The J gene is TRBJ2-1, the V gene TRBV6-1; D possibly corresponds to TRBD2 (5 bases). V was clipped by 7 bases and J by 4 bases, with 11 bases between them. This CDR3 contains 13 residues. The germline V gene has CDR1 MNHNS and CDR2 SASEGT. The CDR3 coding sequence is TGTGCCAGCAACCGAGCGGAGTACAATGAGCAGTTCTTC. Encoded protein: CASNRAEYNEQFF.

In the case of this clone: In the same sample, other DNA sequences code for this CDR3. This chain connects TRBV6-4 to TRBJ1-5; TRBD1 aligns across 8 bases. CDR3 length equals 15 residues. J gave up 3 bases and V 3 bases, and 4 bases lay outside the gene matches. Germline assignment: CDR1 MRHNA and CDR2 SNTAGT. In nucleotides, the CDR3 is TGTGCCAGCAGTGAACAGGGGGGGAACAATCAGCCCCAGCATTTT. Encoded protein: CASSEQGGNNQPQHF.

This clone turned up a few times. This chain links TRBV6-4 with TRBJ2-2; D uncertain. The V end was cut by 0 bases, the J end by 4 bases, with 3 bases between. In germline, CDR1 is MRHNA, CDR2 SNTAGT. This CDR3 contains 13 residues. In nucleotides, the CDR3 is TGTGCCAGCAGTGACTCCGGCACCGGGGAGCTGTTTTTT. Encoded protein: CASSDSGTGELFF.

The rearrangement uses TRBV10-3 and TRBJ1-1; TRBD1 might be the D (6 bases). CDR1 is ENHRY and CDR2 is SYGVKD in the germline V gene. The CDR3 loop spans 14 amino acids. Trimming pared 10 bases from V and 3 bases from J, leaving 18 bases between. The CDR3, as DNA: TGTGCCACATTACAGGGACCGTCGTACACTGAAGCTTTCTTT. The encoded protein is CATLQGPSYTEAFF.

J is TRBJ2-7 and V is TRBV4-2, with no clear D. V lost 0 bases, J lost 0 bases, and 6 bases lay in between. Looked up from germline, CDR1 is LGHNA and CDR2 is YNFKEQ. The CDR3 is 14 amino acids. The CDR3 spells CASSQDLVSYEQYF. The CDR3 DNA sequence: TGTGCCAGCAGCCAAGATCTAGTCTCCTACGAGCAGTACTTC.

The V gene is TRBV25-1, the J gene TRBJ1-3; tentative D call: TRBD1 (5 bases). CDR1 and CDR2 from the germline V gene are MGHDK and SYGVNS. CDR3 length: 15 amino acids. Trimming shortened V by 3 bases and J by 0 bases, and 9 bases separated the two germline ends. The CDR3 region has the DNA TGTGCCAGCAGTGACAGGGCGAACTCTGGAAACACCATATATTTT. Residues: CASSDRANSGNTIYF.

This chain links TRBV15 with TRBJ2-7; 8 bases agree with TRBD1. CDR1 is LNHNV and CDR2 is YYDKDF in the germline V gene (reference sequence). The CDR3 contains 16 residues. The ends lost 1 base at V and 6 bases at J; junction bases unmatched: 11. DNA for the CDR3: TGTGCCACCAGCAGAGGGTCCCCGGACAGGGAAGTCGAGCAGTACTTC. Its translation is CATSRGSPDREVEQYF. Full variable domain (outside the CDR3, taken from reference TRBV15 and TRBJ2-7): DAMVIQNPRYQVTQFGKPVTLSCSQTLNHNVMYWYQQKSSQAPKLLFHYYDKDFNNEADTPDNFQSRRPNTSFCFLDIRSPGLGDTAMYLCATSRGSPDREVEQYFGPGTRLTVT.

The chain employs TRBV30 and TRBJ2-7, with D perhaps matching TRBD1 (6 bases). This CDR3 is 14 amino acids long. V was pared by 1 base and J by 5 bases, with 15 bases between. Germline CDR1 is GTSNPN and CDR2 is SVGIG (reference sequence). This CDR3 is CAWSGGRGHDEQYF. CDR3 DNA: TGTGCCTGGAGTGGGGGCAGGGGACATGACGAGCAGTACTTC. The variable domain in full, with the rest retrieved from reference TRBV30 and TRBJ2-7, is SQTIHQWPATLVQPVGSPLSLECTVEGTSNPNLYWYRQAAGRGLQLLFYSVGIGQISSEVPQNLSASRPQDRQFILSSKKLLLSDSGFYLCAWSGGRGHDEQYFGPGTRLTVT.

The genes are TRBV6-5 and TRBJ1-5; D call uncertain. Germline assignment: CDR1 MNHEY and CDR2 SVGAGI. The CDR3 loop spans 14 amino acids. V was clipped by 2 bases and J by 3 bases, with 8 bases between them. Here the CDR3 reads CASSYGGINQPQHF. The CDR3, as DNA: TGTGCCAGCAGTTACGGAGGTATCAATCAGCCCCAGCATTTT.

V usage is TRBV27 and J usage is TRBJ1-2, with no clear D. V lost 3 bases, J lost 8 bases, and 16 bases lay in between. CDR3 length equals 14 residues. The germline gives CDR1 MNHEY, CDR2 SMNVEV (reference sequence). The CDR3 spells CASSFRPEASGYTF. Here the CDR3 DNA reads TGTGCCAGCAGTTTCCGACCTGAGGCGAGCGGCTACACCTTC.

The chain is built from TRBV27 and TRBJ1-4, with 11 bases aligning to TRBD1. The CDR3 spans 17 residues. Losses at the gene ends were 5 bases for V and 3 bases for J; bases not matched to a gene: 8. In germline, CDR1 is MNHEY, CDR2 SMNVEV (reference sequence). As DNA, the CDR3 is TGTGCCAGCAGTCCCCGGACAGGGGGCTGGTCTAATGAAAAACTGTTTTTT. Translated, it gives CASSPRTGGWSNEKLFF.

V gene TRBV25-1 combines with J gene TRBJ2-5; D possibly uses TRBD1 or TRBD2 (5 bases each). The V end lost 7 bases, the J end lost 3 bases, and 15 bases lay between the germline ends. Germline values: CDR1 MGHDK, CDR2 SYGVNS. The CDR3 covers 14 residues. CDR3 region: CASNDPGTEETQYF. The CDR3 coding sequence is TGTGCCAGCAATGACCCCGGGACCGAAGAGACCCAGTACTTC.

This clone was found a few times. V is TRBV5-5 and J is TRBJ1-4, with D perhaps matching TRBD1 (5 bases). V gave up 3 bases and J gave up 3 bases, with 9 bases separating them. From germline, CDR1 is SGHKS and CDR2 YYEKEE (reference sequence). The CDR3 loop spans 14 amino acids. The CDR3 DNA is TGTGCCAGCAGCTCTGGGGGGGCTAATGAAAAACTGTTTTTT. Translating it yields CASSSGGANEKLFF.

V is TRBV29-1 and J is TRBJ2-2, with D perhaps assigned TRBD1 or TRBD2 (6 bases each). Germline V gives CDR1 SQVTM, CDR2 ANQGSEA. With 0 bases removed from V and 6 bases from J, the gap between germline ends came to 32 bases. This CDR3 has 21 amino acids. CDR3 in amino acids: CSVEDTTTPDRGPGRSGELFF. The CDR3 DNA reads as TGCAGCGTTGAAGACACAACCACCCCGGACAGAGGCCCAGGGAGGTCCGGGGAGCTGTTTTTT.

This sequence joins TRBV6-5 and TRBJ2-1; tentative D call: TRBD1 (6 bases). Trimming took 6 bases from V and 7 from J, leaving 13 bases between them. In germline, CDR1 is MNHEY, CDR2 SVGAGI. This CDR3 contains 13 residues. In nucleotides, the CDR3 is TGTGCCAGCAGACCAGGGGTGTGGAATGAGCAGTTCTTC. Amino acid sequence: CASRPGVWNEQFF.

The chain uses TRBV19 and TRBJ1-1; D call uncertain. This CDR3 has 11 amino acids. Deletions cut 7 bases from V and 7 bases from J, with 10 bases between. Looked up from germline, CDR1 is LNHDA and CDR2 is SQIVND (reference sequence). This CDR3 is CASTPGGEAFF. CDR3 DNA: TGTGCCAGTACCCCAGGCGGTGAAGCTTTCTTT.

The CDR3 here is CASSTSETETQYF. CDR3 DNA: TGTGCCAGTAGCACATCCGAAACGGAGACCCAGTACTTC. The chain carries TRBV19 and TRBJ2-5; D call uncertain. The CDR3 loop spans 13 amino acids. V was trimmed by 6 bases and J by 5 bases, leaving 13 bases between them. CDR1 and CDR2 from the germline V gene are LNHDA and SQIVND (reference sequence).